This T cell receptor (beta chain) was profiled in a study of T cells in Graves' hyperthyroidism and ophthalmopathy. Overall study findings and caveats: Most thyroid clonotypes with frequency above 0.001 were detected in blood.

Researchers amplified the TCR beta CDR3 regions from RNA transcripts. During a first-round RT-PCR of the TCR CDR3, the HTBI primer set was used. Using its own MiXCR run on the multiplex PCR reads, TCRdb lists one record per CDR3 protein. Of about 500,000 distinct CDR3 sequences in the sample, more than 15% were seen once. Trimming removed 7 bases at V and 4 bases at J, with 26 bases between. This CDR3 comprises 17 residues. Germline V CDR1 and CDR2: SEHNR, FQNEAQ (reference sequence). The diagnostic basis comprised clinical symptoms, serum thyroxine and TRAb, thyroid ultrasound and orbital computed tomography. This clonotype was seen a handful of times. Its antigen is currently unknown.

The sequence was collected from a woman aged 25-40 years with Graves' ophthalmopathy. Sequenced input: blood. The chain carries TRBV7-9 and TRBJ2-7; tentative D call: TRBD2 (5 bases). CDR3 bases: TGTGCCAGCACCGCATTACCCTTTCTAGCTACCCAATACGAGCAGTACTTC. Amino acid sequence: CASTALPFLATQYEQYF.